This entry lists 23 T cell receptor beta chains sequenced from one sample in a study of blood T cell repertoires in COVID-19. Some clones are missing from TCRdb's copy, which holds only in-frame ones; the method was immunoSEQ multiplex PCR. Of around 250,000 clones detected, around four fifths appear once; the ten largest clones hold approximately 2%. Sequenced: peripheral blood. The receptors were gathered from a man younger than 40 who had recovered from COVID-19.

CDR3 nucleotide sequence: TGTGCCAGTGTGGGTGGAGGGTCCTATAATTCACCCCTCCACTTT. Translation gives CASVGGGSYNSPLHF. The genes are TRBV19 and TRBJ1-6; D not resolved. CDR3 length: 15 amino acids. Germline V lookup: CDR1 LNHDA, CDR2 SQIVND (reference sequence). Trimming removed 8 bases at V and 1 base at J, with 12 bases between.

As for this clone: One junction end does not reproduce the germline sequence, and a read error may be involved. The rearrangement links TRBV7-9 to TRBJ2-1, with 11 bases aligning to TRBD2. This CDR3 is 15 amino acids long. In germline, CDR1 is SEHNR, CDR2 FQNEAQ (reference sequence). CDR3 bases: TGTGCCAGCAGCTGGGTAGCGGGGGGGCACAACGAGCAGTTCTTC. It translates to CASSWVAGGHNEQFF. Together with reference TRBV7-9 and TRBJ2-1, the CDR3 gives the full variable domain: DTGVSQNPRHKITKRGQNVTFRCDPISEHNRLYWYRQTLGQGPEFLTYFQNEAQLEKSRLLSDRFSAERPKGSFSTLEIQRTEQGDSAMYLCASSWVAGGHNEQFFGPGTRLTVL.

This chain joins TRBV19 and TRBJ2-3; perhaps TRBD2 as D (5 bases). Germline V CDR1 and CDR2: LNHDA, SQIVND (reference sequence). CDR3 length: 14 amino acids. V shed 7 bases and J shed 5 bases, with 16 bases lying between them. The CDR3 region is CASTPASGEDTQYF. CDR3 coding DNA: TGTGCCAGTACCCCGGCCTCCGGGGAAGATACGCAGTATTTT.

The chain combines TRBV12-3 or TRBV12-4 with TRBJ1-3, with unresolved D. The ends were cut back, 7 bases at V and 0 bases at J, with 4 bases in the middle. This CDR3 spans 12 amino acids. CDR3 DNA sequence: TGTGCCAGCACTAACTCTGGAAACACCATATATTTT. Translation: CASTNSGNTIYF.

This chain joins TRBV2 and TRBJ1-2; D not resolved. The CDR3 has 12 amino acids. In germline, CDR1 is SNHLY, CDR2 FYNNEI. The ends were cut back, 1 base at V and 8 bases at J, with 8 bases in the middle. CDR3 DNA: TGTGCCAGCAGTGAAGGAGACACCGGCTACACCTTC. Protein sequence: CASSEGDTGYTF.

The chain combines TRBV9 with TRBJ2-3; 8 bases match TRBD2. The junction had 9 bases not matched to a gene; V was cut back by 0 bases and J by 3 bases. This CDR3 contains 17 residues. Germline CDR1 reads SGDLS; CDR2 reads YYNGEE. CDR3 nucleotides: TGTGCCAGCAGCGTAGCGTGGGCGGGGGGTACGACAGATACGCAGTATTTT. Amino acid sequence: CASSVAWAGGTTDTQYF. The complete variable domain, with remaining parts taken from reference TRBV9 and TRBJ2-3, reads DSGVTQTPKHLITATGQRVTLRCSPRSGDLSVYWYQQSLDQGLQFLIQYYNGEERAKGNILERFSAQQFPDLHSELNLSSLELGDSALYFCASSVAWAGGTTDTQYFGPGTRLTVL.

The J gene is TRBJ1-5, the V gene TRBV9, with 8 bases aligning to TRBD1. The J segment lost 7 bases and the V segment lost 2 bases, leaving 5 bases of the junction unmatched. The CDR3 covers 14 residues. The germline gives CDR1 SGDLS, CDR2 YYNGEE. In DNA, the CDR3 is TGTGCCAGCAGCGTGTCAGGGGGCGGACAGCCCCAGCATTTT. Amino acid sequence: CASSVSGGGQPQHF.

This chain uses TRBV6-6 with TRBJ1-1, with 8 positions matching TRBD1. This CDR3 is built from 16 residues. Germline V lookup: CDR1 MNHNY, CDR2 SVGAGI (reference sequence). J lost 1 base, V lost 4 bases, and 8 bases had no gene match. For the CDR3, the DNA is TGTGCCAGCAGTTGGAGAGGACAGGGATCGAACACTGAAGCTTTCTTT. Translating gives CASSWRGQGSNTEAFF.

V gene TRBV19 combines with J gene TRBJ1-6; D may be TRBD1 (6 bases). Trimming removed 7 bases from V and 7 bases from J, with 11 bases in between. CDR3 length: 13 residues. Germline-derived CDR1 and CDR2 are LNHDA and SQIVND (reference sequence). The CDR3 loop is CASNNRANSPLHF. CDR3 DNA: TGTGCCAGTAACAACAGGGCCAATTCACCCCTCCACTTT. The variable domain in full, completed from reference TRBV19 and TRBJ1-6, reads DGGITQSPKYLFRKEGQNVTLSCEQNLNHDAMYWYRQDPGQGLRLIYYSQIVNDFQKGDIAEGYSVSREKKESFPLTVTSAQKNPTAFYLCASNNRANSPLHFGNGTRLTVT.

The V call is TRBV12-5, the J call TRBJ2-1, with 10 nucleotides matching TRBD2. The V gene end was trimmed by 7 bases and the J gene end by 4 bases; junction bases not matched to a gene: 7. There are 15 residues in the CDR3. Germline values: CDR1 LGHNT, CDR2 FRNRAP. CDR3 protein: CASARSGGAYNEQFF. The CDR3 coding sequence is TGTGCTAGTGCTCGCAGCGGGGGGGCGTACAATGAGCAGTTCTTC. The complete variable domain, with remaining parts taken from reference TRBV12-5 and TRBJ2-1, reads DARVTQTPRHKVTEMGQEVTMRCQPILGHNTVFWYRQTMMQGLELLAYFRNRAPLDDSGMPKDRFSAEMPDATLATLKIQPSEPRDSAVYFCASARSGGAYNEQFFGPGTRLTVL.

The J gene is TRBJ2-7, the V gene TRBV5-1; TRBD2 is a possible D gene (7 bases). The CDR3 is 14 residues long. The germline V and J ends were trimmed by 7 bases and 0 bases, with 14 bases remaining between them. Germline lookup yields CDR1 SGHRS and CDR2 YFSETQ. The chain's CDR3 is CASGEGGLSYEQYV. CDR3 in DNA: TGCGCCAGCGGTGAGGGGGGGCTCTCCTACGAGCAGTACGTC.

The CDR3 is CASSLGLEEEFF. In nucleotides, the CDR3 is TGTGCCAGCTCGCTAGGACTAGAGGAGGAATTCTTC. V gene TRBV18 combines with J gene TRBJ2-1; 7 bases match TRBD2. Unmatched junction bases numbered 12, after V lost 6 bases and J lost 16 bases. CDR1 is KGHSH, CDR2 LQKENI, per germline. The CDR3 extends over 12 amino acids.

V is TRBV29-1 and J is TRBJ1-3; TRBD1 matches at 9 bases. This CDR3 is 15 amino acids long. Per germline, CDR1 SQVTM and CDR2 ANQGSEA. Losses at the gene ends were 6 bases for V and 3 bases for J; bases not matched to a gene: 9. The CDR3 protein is CSVAGQGISGNTIYF. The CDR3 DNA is TGCAGCGTGGCGGGACAGGGTATAAGTGGAAACACCATATATTTT. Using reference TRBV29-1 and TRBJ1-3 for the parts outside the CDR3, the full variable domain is SAVISQKPSRDICQRGTSLTIQCQVDSQVTMMFWYRQQPGQSLTLIATANQGSEATYESGFVIDKFPISRPNLTFSTLTVSNMSPEDSSIYLCSVAGQGISGNTIYFGEGSWLTVV.

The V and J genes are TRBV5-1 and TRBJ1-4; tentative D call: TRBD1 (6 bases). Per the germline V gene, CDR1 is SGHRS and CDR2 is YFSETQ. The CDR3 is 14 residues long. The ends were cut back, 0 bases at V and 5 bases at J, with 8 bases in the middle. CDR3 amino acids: CASSLGGLNEKLFF. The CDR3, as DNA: TGCGCCAGCAGCTTGGGGGGGCTCAATGAAAAACTGTTTTTT.

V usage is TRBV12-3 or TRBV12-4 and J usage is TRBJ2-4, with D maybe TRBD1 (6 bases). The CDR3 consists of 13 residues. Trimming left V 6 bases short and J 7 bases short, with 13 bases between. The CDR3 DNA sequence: TGTGCCAGCAGCCTCGGACAGAGGAACATTCAGTACTTC. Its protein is CASSLGQRNIQYF.

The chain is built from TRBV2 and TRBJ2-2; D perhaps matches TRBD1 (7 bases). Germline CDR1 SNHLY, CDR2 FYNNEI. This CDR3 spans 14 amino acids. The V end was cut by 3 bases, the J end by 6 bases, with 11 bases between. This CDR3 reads CASSEQGEAGELFF. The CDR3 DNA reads TGTGCCAGCAGTGAGCAGGGGGAGGCCGGGGAGCTGTTTTTT.

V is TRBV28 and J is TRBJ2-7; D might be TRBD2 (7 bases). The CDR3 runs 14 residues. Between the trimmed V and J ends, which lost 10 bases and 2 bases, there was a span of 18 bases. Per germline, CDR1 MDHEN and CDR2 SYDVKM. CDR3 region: CATQTGEGAYEQYV. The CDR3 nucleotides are TGTGCCACCCAAACCGGGGAGGGGGCCTACGAGCAGTACGTC.

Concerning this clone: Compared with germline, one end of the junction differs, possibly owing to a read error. The CDR3 DNA sequence: TGTGCCAACAGCTTAGTCGGTAGCACAGATACGCAGTATTTT. Protein: CANSLVGSTDTQYF. The J gene is TRBJ2-3, the V gene TRBV7-2; D is unclear. This CDR3 spans 14 amino acids. CDR1 is SGHTA, CDR2 FQGNSA, per germline.

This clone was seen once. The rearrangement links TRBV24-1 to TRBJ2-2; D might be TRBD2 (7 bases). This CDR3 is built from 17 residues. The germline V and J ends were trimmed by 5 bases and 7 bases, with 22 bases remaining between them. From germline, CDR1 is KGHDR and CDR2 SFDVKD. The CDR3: CATSAGGAASGNGELFF. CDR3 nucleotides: TGTGCCACCAGTGCTGGGGGCGCGGCTAGCGGTAACGGGGAGCTGTTTTTT.

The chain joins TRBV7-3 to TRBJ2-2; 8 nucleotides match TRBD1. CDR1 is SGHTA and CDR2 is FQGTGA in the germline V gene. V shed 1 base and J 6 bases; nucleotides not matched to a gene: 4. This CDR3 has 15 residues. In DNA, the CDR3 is TGTGCCAGCAGCTTAATGGGACAGGACGCCGGGGAGCTGTTTTTT. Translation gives CASSLMGQDAGELFF.

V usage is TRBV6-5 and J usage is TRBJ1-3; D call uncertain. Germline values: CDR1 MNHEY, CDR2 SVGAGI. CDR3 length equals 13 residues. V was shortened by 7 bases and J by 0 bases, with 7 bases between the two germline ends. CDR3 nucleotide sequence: TGTGCCAGCATCAGTATCTCTGGAAACACCATATATTTT. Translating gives CASISISGNTIYF.

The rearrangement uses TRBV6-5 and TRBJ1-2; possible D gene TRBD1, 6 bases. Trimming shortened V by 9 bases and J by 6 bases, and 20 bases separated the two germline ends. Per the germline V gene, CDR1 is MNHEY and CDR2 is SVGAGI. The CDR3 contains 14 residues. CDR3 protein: CASTRIQGGNGYTF. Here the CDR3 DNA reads TGTGCCAGTACGAGAATACAGGGAGGGAATGGCTACACCTTC.

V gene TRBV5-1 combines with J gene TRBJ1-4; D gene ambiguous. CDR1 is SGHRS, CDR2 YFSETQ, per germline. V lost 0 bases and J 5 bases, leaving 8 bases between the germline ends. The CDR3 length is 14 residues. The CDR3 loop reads CASSLDPENEKLFF. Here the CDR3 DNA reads TGCGCCAGCAGCTTGGACCCAGAAAATGAAAAACTGTTTTTT.